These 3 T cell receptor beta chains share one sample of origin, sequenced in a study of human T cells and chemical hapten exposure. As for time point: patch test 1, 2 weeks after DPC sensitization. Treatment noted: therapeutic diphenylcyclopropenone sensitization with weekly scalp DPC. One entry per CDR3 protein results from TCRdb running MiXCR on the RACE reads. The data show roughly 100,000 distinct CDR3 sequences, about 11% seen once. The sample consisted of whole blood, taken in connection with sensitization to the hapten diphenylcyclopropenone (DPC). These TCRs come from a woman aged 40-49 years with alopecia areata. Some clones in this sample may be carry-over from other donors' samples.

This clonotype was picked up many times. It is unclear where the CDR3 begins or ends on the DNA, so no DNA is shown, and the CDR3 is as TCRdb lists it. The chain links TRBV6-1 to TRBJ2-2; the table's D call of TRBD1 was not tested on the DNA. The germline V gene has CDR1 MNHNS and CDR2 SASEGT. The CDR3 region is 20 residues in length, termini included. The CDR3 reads CASILDRSTGELFFGESCFF.

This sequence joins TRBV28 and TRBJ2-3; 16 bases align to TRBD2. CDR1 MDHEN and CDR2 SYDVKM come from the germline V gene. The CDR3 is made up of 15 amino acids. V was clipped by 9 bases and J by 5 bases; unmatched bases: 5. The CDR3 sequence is CARGGTSGREDTQYF. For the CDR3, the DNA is TGTGCCAGGGGAGGGACTAGCGGGAGGGAAGATACGCAGTATTTT.

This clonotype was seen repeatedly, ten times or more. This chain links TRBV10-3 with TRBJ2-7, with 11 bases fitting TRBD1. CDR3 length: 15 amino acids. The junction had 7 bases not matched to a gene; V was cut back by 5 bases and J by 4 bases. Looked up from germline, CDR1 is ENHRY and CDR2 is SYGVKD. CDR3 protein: CAISPPGTGGYEQYF. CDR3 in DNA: TGTGCCATCAGTCCCCCCGGGACAGGGGGTTACGAGCAGTACTTC.